The 32 T cell receptor beta chains below all came from one sample that was sequenced in a study of blood T cell repertoires in COVID-19. TCRdb's copy holds only in-frame clones and misses some; the assay was immunoSEQ multiplex PCR. The table lists about 70,000 clones, 81% of them singletons, with about 0.87% in the top ten. What was sequenced was peripheral blood. The receptors were sampled from a woman between 65 and 79 years old with acute or convalescent COVID-19.

The chain carries TRBV6-2 or TRBV6-3 and TRBJ2-7, with TRBD1 identical over 7 bases. The CDR3 spans 15 residues. Germline V gives CDR1 MNHEY, CDR2 SVGEGT. V trimming: 4 bases; J trimming: 1 base; junction bases outside the gene matches: 7. Written as DNA, the CDR3 is TGTGCCAGCAGTTTCGGGACAGCGTCATCCTACGAGCAGTACTTC. Translation gives CASSFGTASSYEQYF.

This sequence joins TRBV6-6 and TRBJ1-1, with D perhaps TRBD1 (5 bases). The CDR3 runs 12 residues. Germline values: CDR1 MNHNY, CDR2 SVGAGI (reference sequence). Trimming removed 6 bases at V and 4 bases at J, with 9 bases between. CDR3 in amino acids: CASRGRGTEAFF. The CDR3 DNA is TGTGCCAGCAGGGGGCGAGGCACTGAAGCTTTCTTT.

This chain connects TRBV6-4 to TRBJ2-1; TRBD1 matches 10 bases. V shed 11 bases, J shed 8 bases, and the junction held 9 bases outside the gene matches. This CDR3 contains 13 residues. Looked up from germline, CDR1 is MRHNA and CDR2 is SNTAGT. The CDR3 DNA follows: TGTGCCGCGGGGACAGGGGAAATACATGAGCAGTTCTTC. This gives the protein CAAGTGEIHEQFF.

This chain links TRBV7-3 with TRBJ1-2; 8 nucleotides line up with TRBD1. This CDR3 comprises 15 residues. The ends lost 5 bases at V and 6 bases at J; junction bases unmatched: 11. The germline gives CDR1 SGHTA, CDR2 FQGTGA. CDR3 nucleotides: TGTGCCAGCAGCCCGCAGCCCGACAGGGGCGATGGCTACACCTTC. Encoded protein: CASSPQPDRGDGYTF.

This clone came up once. V gene TRBV6-5 combines with J gene TRBJ2-1, with TRBD1 identical over 7 bases. Germline loops: CDR1 MNHEY, CDR2 SVGAGI. The ends lost 4 bases at V and 5 bases at J; junction bases unmatched: 8. The CDR3 extends over 15 amino acids. DNA of the CDR3: TGTGCCAGCAGTTCCCCCGCAGGGACAGACAATGAGCAGTTCTTC. Translation: CASSSPAGTDNEQFF.

This clone was counted between two and nine times. V and J are TRBV3-1 (or the pseudogene TRBV3-2) and TRBJ1-2; TRBD1 might be the D (5 bases). V gave up 2 bases and J gave up 6 bases, with 10 bases separating them. The CDR3 is made up of 13 amino acids. Looked up from germline, CDR1 is LGHDT and CDR2 is YNNKEL (reference sequence). CDR3 sequence reads: CASSQRRDDGYTF. Written as DNA, the CDR3 is TGTGCCAGCAGCCAACGGAGGGACGATGGCTACACCTTC.

The chain has TRBV29-1 and TRBJ2-1; D remains unclear. This CDR3 contains 10 residues. Germline loops: CDR1 SQVTM, CDR2 ANQGSEA. V was shortened by 5 bases and J by 9 bases, with 8 bases between the two germline ends. The CDR3 loop is CSVLRGEQFF. In nucleotides, the CDR3 is TGCAGCGTTCTGAGAGGTGAGCAGTTCTTC.

This clone occurred a few times. This rearrangement joins TRBV3-1 (or the pseudogene TRBV3-2) to TRBJ2-1; TRBD1 aligns across 8 bases. This CDR3 is 15 amino acids long. CDR1 and CDR2 (germline): LGHDT, YNNKEL (reference sequence). J gave up 6 bases and V 0 bases, and 4 bases lay outside the gene matches. For the CDR3, the DNA is TGTGCCAGCAGCCAAGATACGGACAGGGTCAATGAGCAGTTCTTC. The encoded protein is CASSQDTDRVNEQFF.

The chain recombines TRBV27 with TRBJ2-7; TRBD2 is a possible D gene (5 bases). Germline CDR1 reads MNHEY; CDR2 reads SMNVEV (reference sequence). The V end was cut by 7 bases, the J end by 2 bases, with 18 bases between. The CDR3 length is 15 residues. For the CDR3, the DNA is TGTGCCAGCACTCCGCGAGGAGGCCTACCCTACGAGCAGTACTTC. It codes for CASTPRGGLPYEQYF.

The rearrangement joins TRBV7-2 to TRBJ2-2; 7 bases map to TRBD2. The CDR3 loop spans 18 amino acids. Germline-derived CDR1 and CDR2 are SGHTA and FQGNSA. J lost 5 bases, V lost 2 bases, and 14 bases had no gene match. CDR3 coding DNA: TGTGCCAGCAGCTTAAATCCTAGCGGCCCAGTTGGGACCGGGGAGCTGTTTTTT. Protein product: CASSLNPSGPVGTGELFF.

The DNA of the CDR3 is TGTGCCAGCAGCCCCATGGAGGGGGCTGTTGGCTACACCTTC. It yields the protein CASSPMEGAVGYTF. V usage is TRBV3-1 (or the pseudogene TRBV3-2) and J usage is TRBJ1-2; 7 nucleotides agree with TRBD1. This CDR3 has 14 residues. Germline V CDR1 and CDR2: LGHDT, YNNKEL (reference sequence). V dropped 4 bases and J dropped 7; count of bases not matched to a gene: 9.

The V and J genes are TRBV19 and TRBJ2-7; 9 nucleotides line up with TRBD2. Germline V gene lookup returns CDR1 LNHDA and CDR2 SQIVND (reference sequence). This CDR3 has 15 residues. V lost 0 bases, J lost 7 bases, and 7 bases stayed unmatched. The CDR3 spells CASSIEGSGRAEQYF. CDR3 bases: TGTGCCAGTAGTATAGAGGGTAGCGGGAGAGCGGAGCAGTACTTC.

The chain has TRBV5-1 and TRBJ2-2; the D gene is possibly TRBD1 (5 bases). The CDR3 contains 16 residues. CDR1 is SGHRS and CDR2 is YFSETQ in the germline V gene. Trimming took 3 bases from V and 3 from J, leaving 15 bases between them. The CDR3 here is CASSSRTSLDTGELFF. The CDR3 DNA is TGCGCCAGCAGCTCGAGGACATCCCTGGACACCGGGGAGCTGTTTTTT. Full variable domain (remainder filled in from reference TRBV5-1 and TRBJ2-2): KAGVTQTPRYLIKTRGQQVTLSCSPISGHRSVSWYQQTPGQGLQFLFEYFSETQRNKGNFPGRFSGRQFSNSRSEMNVSTLELGDSALYLCASSSRTSLDTGELFFGEGSRLTVL.

This chain joins TRBV6-5 and TRBJ1-1, with D possibly being TRBD1 (5 bases). Germline V CDR1 and CDR2: MNHEY, SVGAGI. Trimming removed 4 bases from V and 4 bases from J, with 16 bases in between. CDR3 size: 15 residues. This chain's CDR3 is CASSWDGGTTTEAFF. The CDR3 nucleotides read TGTGCCAGCAGTTGGGATGGCGGGACTACCACTGAAGCTTTCTTT.

The chain carries TRBV5-1 and TRBJ2-3, with D possibly being TRBD1 (6 bases). This CDR3 spans 15 amino acids. With 1 base removed from V and 4 bases from J, the gap between germline ends came to 13 bases. Germline lookup yields CDR1 SGHRS and CDR2 YFSETQ. DNA for the CDR3: TGCGCCAGCAGCTTGAACCCAGGGGTGTCAGATACGCAGTATTTT. Protein: CASSLNPGVSDTQYF.

The chain uses TRBV6-5 and TRBJ2-7; a possible D gene is TRBD2 (6 bases). V dropped 6 bases and J dropped 6 bases, with 12 bases sitting between them. This CDR3 region has 12 residues. The V gene's germline CDR1 is MNHEY and CDR2 SVGAGI. The CDR3 DNA reads TGTGCCAGCAGCGGGGGTTTTGGCGAGCAGTACTTC. It specifies CASSGGFGEQYF.

This clone was seen a single time. The chain couples TRBV30 to TRBJ2-3, with 8 bases that match TRBD1. CDR1 GTSNPN and CDR2 SVGIG come from the germline V gene (reference sequence). After removal of 2 bases from V and 2 bases from J, the junction contained 12 bases not matched to a gene. This CDR3 is 17 amino acids long. CDR3 protein: CAWSRSGTGGFTDTQYF. In DNA form, the CDR3 reads TGTGCCTGGAGTAGGAGTGGGACAGGCGGCTTCACAGATACGCAGTATTTT. The variable domain in full, completed from reference TRBV30 and TRBJ2-3, reads SQTIHQWPATLVQPVGSPLSLECTVEGTSNPNLYWYRQAAGRGLQLLFYSVGIGQISSEVPQNLSASRPQDRQFILSSKKLLLSDSGFYLCAWSRSGTGGFTDTQYFGPGTRLTVL.

The chain carries TRBV11-2 and TRBJ2-7; tentative D call: TRBD2 (6 bases). Trimming removed 3 bases from V and 0 bases from J, with 12 bases in between. Per the germline V gene, CDR1 is SGHAT and CDR2 is FQNNGV. The CDR3 length is 15 residues. The CDR3 region has the DNA TGTGCCAGCAGCTTGGGCGGGGTAAGCTCCTACGAGCAGTACTTC. It is translated as CASSLGGVSSYEQYF.

The chain couples TRBV6-5 to TRBJ2-3, with a weak D call TRBD2 (6 bases). Trimming cost V 11 bases and J 4 bases, with 22 bases left between them. In germline, CDR1 is MNHEY, CDR2 SVGAGI. The length of the CDR3 is 15 residues. The CDR3 here is CASRPQLAVSDTQYF. CDR3 in DNA: TGTGCCTCAAGGCCCCAACTAGCCGTCTCAGATACGCAGTATTTT.

The gene calls are TRBV5-1 and TRBJ2-4, with D possibly being TRBD1 (5 bases). The germline CDR1 and CDR2 sequences are SGHRS and YFSETQ. V lost 1 base and J lost 0, with 14 bases in between. CDR3 size: 17 residues. CDR3 amino acids: CASSLTWGTEAKNIQYF. Written as DNA, the CDR3 is TGCGCCAGCAGCTTGACCTGGGGCACCGAAGCCAAAAACATTCAGTACTTC.

This chain uses TRBV7-8 with TRBJ2-1; TRBD2 aligns across 10 bases. Germline CDR1 SGHVS, CDR2 FQNEAQ. V gave up 7 bases and J gave up 6 bases; unmatched junction bases: 9. This CDR3 has 15 residues. The CDR3 DNA reads TGTGCCAGCATCCCCATAGCGGGGGGCCCCAATGAGCAGTTCTTC. This encodes CASIPIAGGPNEQFF. Full variable domain (outside the CDR3, taken from reference TRBV7-8 and TRBJ2-1): GAGVSQSPRYKVAKRGQDVALRCDPISGHVSLFWYQQALGQGPEFLTYFQNEAQLDKSGLPSDRFFAERPEGSVSTLKIQRTQQEDSAVYLCASIPIAGGPNEQFFGPGTRLTVL.

Only a few counts were recorded for this clone. This chain joins TRBV29-1 and TRBJ1-4; the D gene is possibly TRBD1 (6 bases). V was trimmed by 4 bases and J by 0 bases, leaving 12 bases between them. This CDR3 region has 15 residues. Germline values: CDR1 SQVTM, CDR2 ANQGSEA. CDR3 in amino acids: CSVAGGHATNEKLFF. CDR3 sequence (DNA): TGCAGCGTTGCGGGGGGACATGCAACTAATGAAAAACTGTTTTTT.

The chain couples TRBV12-3 or TRBV12-4 to TRBJ2-3; no clear D. V lost 8 bases to trimming and J lost 6 bases, with 12 bases between them. The CDR3 is 12 amino acids. The CDR3, as DNA: TGTGCCAGCGGGTCGGGTACGGATACGCAGTATTTT. Encoded protein: CASGSGTDTQYF.

The chain couples TRBV19 to TRBJ1-1, with 8 bases matching TRBD1. The CDR3 runs to 14 residues. V shed 7 bases and J 6 bases; nucleotides not matched to a gene: 10. Germline V gives CDR1 LNHDA, CDR2 SQIVND (reference sequence). The CDR3 sequence: CASNPQGVYSEAFF. The DNA for the CDR3 is TGTGCCAGTAATCCACAGGGGGTTTACTCTGAAGCTTTCTTT.

The J gene is TRBJ1-1, the V gene TRBV18; 7 nucleotides agree with TRBD1. The germline V gene has CDR1 KGHSH and CDR2 LQKENI. V trimming: 2 bases; J trimming: 4 bases; junction bases outside the gene matches: 1. This CDR3 is 13 amino acids long. CDR3 protein: CASSPGTVTEAFF. The CDR3 region has the DNA TGTGCCAGCTCACCAGGGACAGTCACTGAAGCTTTCTTT.

The chain's CDR3 is CASSEAAPETEAFF. CDR3 DNA: TGTGCCAGCAGTGAAGCCGCCCCGGAGACTGAAGCTTTCTTT. The chain uses TRBV6-1 and TRBJ1-1; D is uncertain. The CDR3 consists of 14 residues. Germline CDR1 reads MNHNS; CDR2 reads SASEGT. Trimming cost V 0 bases and J 5 bases, with 10 bases left between them.

This clone appeared once. The genes are TRBV13 and TRBJ1-4; no firm D call. Trimming left V 6 bases short and J 11 bases short, with 13 bases between. The CDR3 runs 12 residues. CDR1 and CDR2 from the germline V gene are PRHDT and FYEKMQ (reference sequence). The CDR3 coding sequence is TGTGCCAGCAGGGTCGGCGGGTCCAAACTGTTTTTT. Translation: CASRVGGSKLFF.

V usage is TRBV5-1 and J usage is TRBJ2-7, with D maybe TRBD1 (6 bases). Trimming pared 0 bases from V and 2 bases from J, leaving 9 bases between. Germline loops: CDR1 SGHRS, CDR2 YFSETQ. CDR3 size: 14 residues. CDR3 region: CASSLGQETYEQYF. Here the CDR3 DNA reads TGCGCCAGCAGCTTGGGACAGGAGACCTACGAGCAGTACTTC.

This rearrangement joins TRBV19 to TRBJ2-3; 10 bases match TRBD2. V shed 4 bases, J shed 4 bases, and the junction held 5 bases outside the gene matches. Looked up from germline, CDR1 is LNHDA and CDR2 is SQIVND (reference sequence). This CDR3 is 15 amino acids long. DNA of the CDR3: TGTGCCAGTAGTACCCGGACTAGCGGTTCAGATACGCAGTATTTT. Amino acids: CASSTRTSGSDTQYF.

The genes are TRBV27 and TRBJ1-5; weak D call: TRBD1 (5 bases). CDR3 size: 14 residues. The germline V gene encodes CDR1 MNHEY and CDR2 SMNVEV (reference sequence). Trimming took off 5 bases at V and 1 base at J, with 9 bases between the two ends. The CDR3 DNA reads as TGTGCCAGCAGTATAAGGGGCAGCAATCAGCCCCAGCATTTT. It yields the protein CASSIRGSNQPQHF.

CDR3 sequence: CASSPSGGQNQPQHF. The DNA for the CDR3 is TGTGCCAGCTCACCAAGCGGAGGACAGAATCAGCCCCAGCATTTT. V gene TRBV18 combines with J gene TRBJ1-5, with D tentatively TRBD1 (6 bases). The CDR3 spans 15 residues. Trimming stripped 2 bases from V and 4 bases from J, with 12 bases between. In germline, CDR1 is KGHSH, CDR2 LQKENI.

The rearrangement uses TRBV21-1 and TRBJ2-3; the table names TRBD2, a call not compared with the DNA. TRBV21-1 is a pseudogene locus. The CDR3 runs to 13 residues. CDR3 sequence: CASSESSTDTQYF. DNA for the CDR3: TGTGCCAGCAGCGAGTCAAGCACAGATACGCAGTATTTT.